The 30 T cell receptor beta chains reported below all come from one sample, sequenced in a study of cytomegalovirus exposure and HLA in healthy donors. PCR involved 60 Vbeta and 13 Jbeta primers. Clones were read by immunoSEQ multiplex PCR, and TCRdb kept only the in-frame ones, dropping some. The table shows 110,000 to 150,000 clones, with roughly 78% occurring only once. The sample comprised PBMCs. All receptors come from a female donor in good health and CMV-seronegative.

The V gene is TRBV7-8, the J gene TRBJ1-4; weak D call: TRBD1 (6 bases). The CDR3 loop spans 14 amino acids. The V end was cut by 3 bases, the J end by 7 bases, with 12 bases between. The germline V gene encodes CDR1 SGHVS and CDR2 FQNEAQ. In DNA, the CDR3 is TGTGCCAGCAGCTTGGACAGTTTTGTTGAAAAACTGTTTTTT. Translated: CASSLDSFVEKLFF.

The rearrangement uses TRBV29-1 and TRBJ2-7; no definite D call. The CDR3 covers 12 residues. The germline gives CDR1 SQVTM, CDR2 ANQGSEA. Trimming shortened V by 5 bases and J by 2 bases, and 10 bases separated the two germline ends. CDR3: CSVNLPPYEQYF. The CDR3 nucleotides are TGCAGCGTTAACCTACCCCCCTACGAGCAGTACTTC.

This clone was observed a handful of times. This chain links TRBV28 with TRBJ1-1; D gene ambiguous. CDR1 is MDHEN and CDR2 is SYDVKM in the germline V gene. Trimming took 7 bases from V and 8 from J, leaving 11 bases between them. The CDR3 extends over 11 amino acids. The CDR3 bases are TGTGCCAGCACCCTACCGGGGGAAGCTTTCTTT. Translating gives CASTLPGEAFF.

The chain recombines TRBV29-1 with TRBJ1-1; a weak D match, TRBD1 (5 bases). CDR1 is SQVTM, CDR2 ANQGSEA, per germline. The V end lost 2 bases, the J end lost 0 bases, and 13 bases lay between the germline ends. The CDR3 covers 15 residues. The CDR3 sequence: CSVEWGGILNTEAFF. In DNA, the CDR3 is TGCAGCGTTGAATGGGGCGGGATACTGAACACTGAAGCTTTCTTT.

Points on this clone: Different DNA sequences within this sample yield the same CDR3. The rearrangement uses TRBV7-9 and TRBJ1-1, with D maybe TRBD1 (6 bases). The CDR3 length is 15 residues. Germline V lookup: CDR1 SEHNR, CDR2 FQNEAQ (reference sequence). V was trimmed by 5 bases and J by 4 bases, leaving 17 bases between them. This chain's CDR3 is CASSPGGAKSTEAFF. CDR3 nucleotide sequence: TGTGCCAGCAGCCCGGGGGGGGCGAAGAGCACTGAAGCTTTCTTT.

The V gene is TRBV27, the J gene TRBJ1-6; D is undetermined. This CDR3 contains 19 residues. Germline V gives CDR1 MNHEY, CDR2 SMNVEV (reference sequence). Trimming cost V 1 base and J 8 bases, with 24 bases left between them. Here the CDR3 DNA reads TGTGCCAGCAGTTTATTCCGACCTTTGATGGCAGGACTGGATTCACCCCTCCACTTT. Protein: CASSLFRPLMAGLDSPLHF.

The CDR3 DNA sequence: TGTGCCAGCAGCCCCGGACAGGGGGCGTGGGAGACCCAGTACTTC. Translation: CASSPGQGAWETQYF. V gene TRBV7-2 combines with J gene TRBJ2-5, with TRBD1 identical over 11 bases. This CDR3 region has 15 residues. The germline V gene encodes CDR1 SGHTA and CDR2 FQGNSA. The V and J ends lost 5 bases and 5 bases, in that order; junction bases with no gene match: 7.

The chain employs TRBV28 and TRBJ2-7; 9 bases are shared with TRBD2. The CDR3 totals 15 residues. The V gene end was trimmed by 9 bases and the J gene end by 3 bases; junction bases not matched to a gene: 12. Per germline, CDR1 MDHEN and CDR2 SYDVKM. The CDR3 reads CASTKPSGTYYEQYF. CDR3 nucleotides: TGTGCCAGTACAAAACCTAGCGGGACCTACTACGAGCAGTACTTC. The complete variable domain, with remaining parts taken from reference TRBV28 and TRBJ2-7, reads DVKVTQSSRYLVKRTGEKVFLECVQDMDHENMFWYRQDPGLGLRLIYFSYDVKMKEKGDIPEGYSVSREKKERFSLILESASTNQTSMYLCASTKPSGTYYEQYFGPGTRLTVT.

The CDR3 sequence: CASSLIPFGGTDTQYF. DNA for the CDR3: TGTGCCAGCAGCTTAATCCCTTTCGGGGGCACAGATACGCAGTATTTT. This sequence joins TRBV7-3 and TRBJ2-3, with D tentatively TRBD2 (5 bases). CDR3 size: 16 residues. The germline CDR1 and CDR2 sequences are SGHTA and FQGTGA. Trimming took 1 base from V and 1 from J, leaving 12 bases between them.

V and J are TRBV29-1 and TRBJ2-5; 7 nucleotides line up with TRBD1. With the DNA end fitting TRBJ2-7 better, the J assignment may be wrong. Germline-derived CDR1 and CDR2 are SQVTM and ANQGSEA. This CDR3 region has 12 residues. CDR3 in amino acids: CSVRGQFYEQYF. DNA of the CDR3: TGCAGCGTTAGGGGGCAGTTCTACGAGCAGTACTTC.

The rearrangement links TRBV27 to TRBJ1-5; D might be TRBD1 (5 bases). This CDR3 region has 13 residues. With 3 bases removed from V and 11 bases from J, the gap between germline ends came to 14 bases. Per the germline V gene, CDR1 is MNHEY and CDR2 is SMNVEV (reference sequence). The chain's CDR3 is CASSFRGKGSQHF. The CDR3 DNA is TGTGCCAGCAGTTTTAGGGGAAAAGGGTCCCAGCATTTT.

In this sample, this clone turned up many times. The rearrangement joins TRBV2 to TRBJ1-5; TRBD1 matches 8 bases. With V trimmed by 6 bases and J by 0 bases, 4 bases remained unmatched. Germline V lookup: CDR1 SNHLY, CDR2 FYNNEI. The CDR3 totals 15 residues. CDR3 sequence reads: CASRKTGASNQPQHF. DNA for the CDR3: TGTGCCAGCAGGAAGACAGGGGCTAGCAATCAGCCCCAGCATTTT.

The CDR3 DNA follows: TGTGCCAGCAGCTTGGGGCGCGGGACTAGCGGGTCGGACGAGCAGTACTTC. This codes for CASSLGRGTSGSDEQYF. V is TRBV5-6 and J is TRBJ2-7; TRBD2 matches 12 bases. CDR3 size: 17 residues. CDR1 is SGHDT and CDR2 is YYEEEE in the germline V gene. J gave up 5 bases and V 0 bases, and 9 bases lay outside the gene matches.

CDR3 region: CASSFAGSLGYTF. DNA of the CDR3: TGTGCCAGCAGCTTTGCAGGGTCCCTTGGCTACACCTTC. V gene TRBV7-8 combines with J gene TRBJ1-2; TRBD1 might be the D (5 bases). Germline V CDR1 and CDR2: SGHVS, FQNEAQ. This CDR3 is built from 13 residues. The V gene lost 3 bases and the J gene lost 7 bases, with 12 bases spanning the gap.

The V gene is TRBV28, the J gene TRBJ1-1; D unclear. CDR1 is MDHEN, CDR2 SYDVKM, per germline. CDR3 length equals 13 residues. The V end was cut by 2 bases, the J end by 5 bases, with 9 bases between. The CDR3 loop is CASSLPMETEAFF. DNA of the CDR3: TGTGCCAGCAGTTTACCCATGGAGACTGAAGCTTTCTTT.

The chain couples TRBV18 to TRBJ1-4, with D tentatively TRBD1 (5 bases). This CDR3 is 15 amino acids long. Germline lookup yields CDR1 KGHSH and CDR2 LQKENI. V was cut by 2 bases and J by 1 base, with 8 bases left in between. CDR3 nucleotide sequence: TGTGCCAGCTCACCAGTCGGGGGAACTAATGAAAAACTGTTTTTT. It translates to CASSPVGGTNEKLFF.

In this sample, this clone turned up once. The gene calls are TRBV19 and TRBJ2-3, with D possibly matching TRBD1 (5 bases). Trimming cost V 5 bases and J 2 bases, with 17 bases left between them. The length of the CDR3 is 16 residues. Germline V gives CDR1 LNHDA, CDR2 SQIVND (reference sequence). CDR3 sequence (DNA): TGTGCCAGTAGTCCTTCCGCAGGCAGGGTCACAGATACGCAGTATTTT. Amino acids: CASSPSAGRVTDTQYF.

The chain carries TRBV29-1 and TRBJ1-2; 8 bases fit TRBD1. V shed 1 base, J shed 7 bases, and the junction held 8 bases outside the gene matches. The germline V gene encodes CDR1 SQVTM and CDR2 ANQGSEA. The CDR3 spans 14 residues. The CDR3 coding sequence is TGCAGCGTTGAAGGCGGACAGGGATTCGGTGGCTACACCTTC. Its translation is CSVEGGQGFGGYTF. Complete variable domain (other parts from reference TRBV29-1 and TRBJ1-2): SAVISQKPSRDICQRGTSLTIQCQVDSQVTMMFWYRQQPGQSLTLIATANQGSEATYESGFVIDKFPISRPNLTFSTLTVSNMSPEDSSIYLCSVEGGQGFGGYTFGSGTRLTVV.

This rearrangement joins TRBV5-4 to TRBJ2-5; TRBD2 is a possible D gene (5 bases). Deletions cut 4 bases from V and 2 bases from J, with 15 bases between. The length of the CDR3 is 15 residues. CDR1 is SGHNT and CDR2 is YYREEE in the germline V gene (reference sequence). This chain's CDR3 is CASSRRPSWQETQYF. The DNA for the CDR3 is TGTGCCAGCAGCAGAAGACCTAGCTGGCAAGAGACCCAGTACTTC.

In nucleotides, the CDR3 is TGTGCCAGCAGATACTACACAGATACGCAGTATTTT. This encodes CASRYYTDTQYF. This chain uses TRBV7-9 with TRBJ2-3; D ambiguous. This CDR3 is 12 amino acids long. Looked up from germline, CDR1 is SEHNR and CDR2 is FQNEAQ (reference sequence). Trimming cost V 6 bases and J 2 bases, with 6 bases left between them. The full variable domain, with the rest looked up from reference TRBV7-9 and TRBJ2-3, is DTGVSQNPRHKITKRGQNVTFRCDPISEHNRLYWYRQTLGQGPEFLTYFQNEAQLEKSRLLSDRFSAERPKGSFSTLEIQRTEQGDSAMYLCASRYYTDTQYFGPGTRLTVL.

V is TRBV4-3 and J is TRBJ1-3, with a possible D match to TRBD1 (5 bases). The CDR3 runs 16 residues. Per germline, CDR1 LGHNA and CDR2 YSLEER. The V gene lost 3 bases and the J gene lost 0 bases, with 12 bases spanning the gap. CDR3 residues: CASSQRDSFSGNTIYF. The CDR3 nucleotides read TGCGCCAGCAGCCAGCGTGACAGCTTCTCTGGAAACACCATATATTTT.

The V gene is TRBV5-1, the J gene TRBJ2-1; 10 positions agree with TRBD2. The CDR3 is 16 amino acids. After removal of 5 bases from V and 0 bases from J, the junction contained 5 bases not matched to a gene. Germline V gene sequence: CDR1 SGHRS, CDR2 YFSETQ. In nucleotides, the CDR3 is TGCGCCAGCAGTTCGGGACTAGCGAGCTCCTACAATGAGCAGTTCTTC. It is translated as CASSSGLASSYNEQFF. Complete variable domain (other parts from reference TRBV5-1 and TRBJ2-1): KAGVTQTPRYLIKTRGQQVTLSCSPISGHRSVSWYQQTPGQGLQFLFEYFSETQRNKGNFPGRFSGRQFSNSRSEMNVSTLELGDSALYLCASSSGLASSYNEQFFGPGTRLTVL.

This rearrangement joins TRBV7-9 to TRBJ1-6, with D perhaps TRBD1 (6 bases). The CDR3 contains 18 residues. Trimming left V 5 bases short and J 5 bases short, with 22 bases between. Per the germline V gene, CDR1 is SEHNR and CDR2 is FQNEAQ (reference sequence). CDR3 in DNA: TGTGCCAGCAGCCTCCGGGACACAGTGACTTCGGATAATTCACCCCTCCACTTT. This sequence encodes CASSLRDTVTSDNSPLHF.

With respect to this clone: An end of the junction differs from the germline gene, which may be a read error. The same CDR3 is also encoded by other DNA sequences in this sample. The V gene is TRBV19, the J gene TRBJ2-2; weak D call: TRBD2 (6 bases). The V gene's germline CDR1 is LNHDA and CDR2 SQIVND (reference sequence). The CDR3 is made up of 17 amino acids. The CDR3 sequence: CASSIDRDFLNTGELFF. The CDR3 coding sequence is TGTGCCAGCAGTATAGATCGGGACTTCCTGAACACCGGGGAGCTGTTTTTT.

J is TRBJ1-5 and V is TRBV19; 9 bases agree with TRBD1. V lost 6 bases, J lost 6 bases, and 9 bases stayed unmatched. This CDR3 is 15 amino acids long. Germline V CDR1 and CDR2: LNHDA, SQIVND (reference sequence). This chain's CDR3 is CASRFTGQGSQPQHF. CDR3 coding DNA: TGTGCCAGTAGGTTTACGGGACAGGGCTCTCAGCCCCAGCATTTT. Supplemented by reference TRBV19 and TRBJ1-5, the full variable domain reads DGGITQSPKYLFRKEGQNVTLSCEQNLNHDAMYWYRQDPGQGLRLIYYSQIVNDFQKGDIAEGYSVSREKKESFPLTVTSAQKNPTAFYLCASRFTGQGSQPQHFGDGTRLSIL.

The V and J genes are TRBV2 and TRBJ2-1; 12 bases line up with TRBD2. The CDR3 runs 15 residues. V lost 5 bases and J lost 2; bases outside the gene matches: 1. The germline CDR1 and CDR2 sequences are SNHLY and FYNNEI. The CDR3 region has the DNA TGTGCCAGCAGTCCTAGCGGGGGGGCCTACAATGAGCAGTTCTTC. Translation: CASSPSGGAYNEQFF.

For the CDR3, the DNA is TGTGCCAGTACTCCCCAGGTAGGGGGTCGGAAACTGTTTTTT. The encoded protein is CASTPQVGGRKLFF. The V call is TRBV19, the J call TRBJ1-4; D may be TRBD1 (6 bases). The germline CDR1 and CDR2 sequences are LNHDA and SQIVND (reference sequence). The CDR3 is made up of 14 amino acids. The V end lost 7 bases, the J end lost 11 bases, and 20 bases lay between the germline ends.

The V gene is TRBV6-1, the J gene TRBJ2-5; 10 bases are a match to TRBD2. The J segment lost 4 bases and the V segment lost 4 bases, leaving 12 bases of the junction unmatched. CDR3 size: 17 residues. The germline CDR1 and CDR2 sequences are MNHNS and SASEGT. The CDR3 nucleotides read TGTGCCAGCAGTGCCCGAGGCCTAGCGGGGGCCTCAGAGACCCAGTACTTC. Translating it yields CASSARGLAGASETQYF.

This chain's CDR3 is CASSLAGGPYTQYF. DNA for the CDR3: TGTGCCAGCAGCCTAGCGGGAGGGCCGTATACGCAGTATTTT. The genes are TRBV11-2 and TRBJ2-3, with 12 bases aligning to TRBD2. Looked up from germline, CDR1 is SGHAT and CDR2 is FQNNGV. This CDR3 has 14 residues. J gave up 7 bases and V 5 bases, and 4 bases lay outside the gene matches.

The V gene is TRBV6-1, the J gene TRBJ1-2; 11 bases are shared with TRBD1. Germline V lookup: CDR1 MNHNS, CDR2 SASEGT. The V and J ends lost 6 bases and 3 bases, in that order; junction bases with no gene match: 3. The CDR3 runs to 14 residues. The CDR3 bases are TGTGCCAGCAGCCAGGGACAGGGGGACTATGGCTACACCTTC. This encodes CASSQGQGDYGYTF.